This entry describes one T cell receptor (beta chain). This cohort consisted of healthy bone marrow donors. The length of the CDR3 is 14 residues. Germline V gene data show CDR1 as MNHEY and CDR2 as SVGAGI. Deletions cut 6 bases from V and 2 bases from J, with 13 bases between. The primer mix had 60 Vbeta and 13 Jbeta primers. TCRdb's copy holds only in-frame clones and misses some; the assay was immunoSEQ multiplex PCR. This sample has tens of thousands of clones; roughly two thirds occur once, and the top ten carry 4.9%. The sample is drawn from a study of cytomegalovirus exposure and HLA in healthy donors.

V and J are TRBV6-5 and TRBJ1-1; D might be TRBD1 (5 bases). The sequenced sample consisted of PBMCs. The source of this sequence is a man aged 55 to 70 in good health and CMV-seropositive. CDR3 nucleotide sequence: TGTGCCAGCAGCCAACCCAGGGAAAACACTGAAGCTTTCTTT. Its protein product is CASSQPRENTEAFF.